Only a few counts were recorded for the clone carrying this T cell receptor beta chain. Its antigen is not known. Peptide-pool stimulation followed by sequencing identified expanded antigen-specific CD4+ clonotypes in the ViraFEST assay. Culture proceeded for approximately 9 days, and CD4+ T cells were then isolated. The vaccine given was either BNT162b2 or mRNA-1273, in two doses. Days 3 and 7 were when half the medium was replaced with IL-2 medium. The data are from a study of vaccination effects on CD4 cells after COVID-19. On the study more broadly: Post-vaccine sample collection fell at a median of 72 days after the second dose.

Germline values: CDR1 LGHDT, CDR2 YNNKEL (reference sequence). The CDR3 contains 18 residues. V shed 3 bases, J shed 5 bases, and the junction held 14 bases outside the gene matches. The repertoire was sequenced with immunoSEQ multiplex PCR; TCRdb's copy has only in-frame clones and lacks some. The sample contains 28,000 or so clones, 83% of which appear only once. The TCR originated in a human donor who received a COVID-19 vaccine. Some clones in this sample may be carry-over from other donors' samples. The J gene is TRBJ2-5, the V gene TRBV3-1 (or the pseudogene TRBV3-2), with 11 nucleotides matching TRBD2. The specimen comprised CD4+ T cells from PBMCs cultured with HCoV-NL63 spike peptides, sampled after COVID-19 vaccination. CDR3 bases: TGTGCCAGCAGCCATATGACTTCTAGCGGGGGGCAGGGGGAGACCCAGTACTTC. Amino acid sequence: CASSHMTSSGGQGETQYF.